The 17 T cell receptor beta chains below were found in one sample sequenced in a study of OX40 agonist ivuxolimab in advanced cancers. The repertoire was sequenced with immunoSEQ multiplex PCR; TCRdb's copy has only in-frame clones and lacks some. The table has about 50,000 clones, roughly 93% seen once. Specimen: CD4+ or CD8+ T cells sorted from blood, collected in a trial of the OX40 agonist ivuxolimab. The source of these receptors is an adult with an advanced solid tumor such as melanoma, head and neck, liver or kidney cancer.

J is TRBJ2-2 and V is TRBV7-8, with D perhaps matching TRBD2 (5 bases). The germline V gene encodes CDR1 SGHVS and CDR2 FQNEAQ. This CDR3 spans 17 amino acids. The V gene lost 6 bases and the J gene lost 7 bases, with 24 bases spanning the gap. The CDR3, as DNA: TGTGCCAGCAGTCCCGCCCGGGGAGTGCAGTTCGGCGGGGAGCTGTTTTTT. This gives the protein CASSPARGVQFGGELFF.

The J gene is TRBJ2-1, the V gene TRBV9; 7 bases fit TRBD1. The V gene end was trimmed by 0 bases and the J gene end by 7 bases; junction bases not matched to a gene: 10. This CDR3 has 16 amino acids. From germline, CDR1 is SGDLS and CDR2 YYNGEE. DNA for the CDR3: TGTGCCAGCAGCGTAGGGTCCGGGACCAGGGGGAATGAGCAGTTCTTC. This gives the protein CASSVGSGTRGNEQFF.

J is TRBJ1-1 and V is TRBV4-3, with TRBD1 identical over 11 bases. CDR1 and CDR2 (germline): LGHNA, YSLEER. J lost 5 bases, V lost 4 bases, and 3 bases had no gene match. The CDR3 runs 14 residues. CDR3 nucleotide sequence: TGCGCCAGCAGCCCGGGACAGGGGGGGACTGAAGCTTTCTTT. As protein: CASSPGQGGTEAFF.

The genes are TRBV10-3 and TRBJ2-7; perhaps TRBD1 as D (6 bases). Germline V gene lookup returns CDR1 ENHRY and CDR2 SYGVKD. The CDR3 consists of 15 residues. The V and J ends lost 3 bases and 4 bases respectively, with 16 bases between them. The CDR3 nucleotides are TGTGCCATCAGTGACACAGGGTATAAGGAGTACGAGCAGTACTTC. The encoded protein is CAISDTGYKEYEQYF.

This clone appeared a single time. CDR3 loop: CASSLGGTTEAFF. The CDR3 region has the DNA TGTGCCAGCTCCCTCGGGGGGACCACTGAAGCTTTCTTT. The chain has TRBV6-5 and TRBJ1-1; D is possibly TRBD1 (5 bases). Germline assignment: CDR1 MNHEY and CDR2 SVGAGI. The CDR3 extends over 13 amino acids. V was shortened by 8 bases and J by 4 bases, with 14 bases between the two germline ends.

This clone was seen once. The DNA for the CDR3 is TGTGCCAGCACTTCCGGAGGGGGGAGCACCGGGGAGCTGTTTTTT. It encodes CASTSGGGSTGELFF. J is TRBJ2-2 and V is TRBV11-2; either TRBD1 or TRBD2 may supply D (6 bases each). Trimming pared 7 bases from V and 4 bases from J, leaving 16 bases between. The CDR3 runs 15 residues. The V gene's germline CDR1 is SGHAT and CDR2 FQNNGV.

The genes are TRBV15 and TRBJ2-2; D may be TRBD2 (5 bases). Between the trimmed V and J ends, which lost 0 bases and 6 bases, there was a span of 17 bases. The CDR3 length is 17 residues. The germline gives CDR1 LNHNV, CDR2 YYDKDF (reference sequence). The CDR3 reads CATSRERVAGPSGELFF. The DNA of the CDR3 is TGTGCCACCAGCAGAGAGAGGGTGGCAGGCCCTTCCGGGGAGCTGTTTTTT.

The genes are TRBV15 and TRBJ2-7, with D possibly being TRBD1 (7 bases). This CDR3 has 15 amino acids. The V and J ends lost 0 bases and 5 bases respectively, with 14 bases between them. CDR1 is LNHNV, CDR2 YYDKDF, per germline (reference sequence). The CDR3 here is CATSRDGGTENEQYF. DNA for the CDR3: TGTGCCACCAGCAGAGATGGAGGGACAGAAAACGAGCAGTACTTC.

The gene calls are TRBV10-3 and TRBJ2-1; 7 bases fit TRBD1. The CDR3 is 15 residues long. With 8 bases clipped from V and 3 bases from J, the junction kept 10 bases outside the gene matches. Germline V lookup: CDR1 ENHRY, CDR2 SYGVKD. DNA for the CDR3: TGTGCCATCTCTGATCAGACAGGGCTCTACAATGAGCAGTTCTTC. It specifies CAISDQTGLYNEQFF.

The chain joins TRBV27 to TRBJ2-3, with D tentatively TRBD1 or TRBD2 (5 bases each). This CDR3 is built from 14 residues. Germline CDR1 is MNHEY and CDR2 is SMNVEV (reference sequence). V lost 5 bases, J lost 3 bases, and 12 bases lay in between. The CDR3 region has the DNA TGTGCCAGCAGTGATGGGACCTTGACAGATACGCAGTATTTT. The encoded protein is CASSDGTLTDTQYF.

The chain uses TRBV28 and TRBJ1-2; D remains unclear. Trimming pared 5 bases from V and 4 bases from J, leaving 11 bases between. This CDR3 has 13 amino acids. Germline V gene sequence: CDR1 MDHEN, CDR2 SYDVKM. The CDR3 sequence is CASSTSSLYGYTF. The CDR3 DNA follows: TGTGCCAGCAGTACCTCTTCCCTCTATGGCTACACCTTC.

V and J are TRBV16 and TRBJ1-4; D not resolved. Trimming removed 5 bases from V and 8 bases from J, with 15 bases in between. The CDR3 spans 14 residues. Germline CDR1 and CDR2: KGHSY and FQNENV. This CDR3 reads CASSGSGFREKLFF. CDR3 DNA: TGTGCCAGCAGCGGGTCCGGGTTTCGCGAAAAACTGTTTTTT.

In DNA, the CDR3 is TGTGCCAGTAGTATTTTGGCGGTAACAGGGGAAAAACTGTTTTTT. It is translated as CASSILAVTGEKLFF. The chain has TRBV19 and TRBJ1-4, with a possible D match to TRBD1 (6 bases). V was shortened by 3 bases and J by 8 bases, with 16 bases between the two germline ends. The CDR3 has 15 residues. The germline CDR1 and CDR2 sequences are LNHDA and SQIVND (reference sequence).

V usage is TRBV4-1 and J usage is TRBJ2-7, with unresolved D. V was pared by 4 bases and J by 5 bases, with 12 bases between. The germline V gene has CDR1 MGHRA and CDR2 YSYEKL. There are 13 residues in the CDR3. Written as DNA, the CDR3 is TGCGCCAGCAGCCTAGCCCTTTTCGACGAGCAGTACTTC. Translating gives CASSLALFDEQYF.

The V and J genes are TRBV7-9 and TRBJ2-1; the D is unclear. V lost 5 bases, J lost 7 bases, and 12 bases lay in between. This CDR3 is 13 amino acids long. The germline CDR1 and CDR2 sequences are SEHNR and FQNEAQ (reference sequence). The CDR3 DNA reads TGTGCCAGCAGCCCCCCGACCGCAAATGAGCAGTTCTTC. Amino acids: CASSPPTANEQFF.

CDR3 in DNA: TGTGCCAGCAGTTTAATCAGGGGAGCAGATACGCAGTATTTT. Translated, it gives CASSLIRGADTQYF. V gene TRBV27 combines with J gene TRBJ2-3; tentatively, D is TRBD1 (6 bases). Germline V gene lookup returns CDR1 MNHEY and CDR2 SMNVEV (reference sequence). The CDR3 consists of 14 residues. V was shortened by 2 bases and J by 4 bases, with 10 bases between the two germline ends.

The chain joins TRBV2 to TRBJ2-3; no firm D call. Germline V gene lookup returns CDR1 SNHLY and CDR2 FYNNEI. The CDR3 has 13 residues. The V and J ends lost 7 bases and 2 bases respectively, with 10 bases between them. CDR3 sequence: CASKGTSTDTQYF. CDR3 nucleotides: TGTGCCAGCAAGGGCACTTCCACAGATACGCAGTATTTT.